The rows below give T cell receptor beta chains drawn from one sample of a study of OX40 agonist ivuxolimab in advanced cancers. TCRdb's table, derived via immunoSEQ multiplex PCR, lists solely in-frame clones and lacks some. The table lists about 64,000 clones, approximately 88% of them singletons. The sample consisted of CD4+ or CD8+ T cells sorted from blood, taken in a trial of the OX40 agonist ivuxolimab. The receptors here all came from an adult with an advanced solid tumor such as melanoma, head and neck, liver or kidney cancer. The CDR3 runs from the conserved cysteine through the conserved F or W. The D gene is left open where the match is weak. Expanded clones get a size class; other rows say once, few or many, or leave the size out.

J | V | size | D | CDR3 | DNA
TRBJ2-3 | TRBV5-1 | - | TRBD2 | CASSLDLAGSADTQYF | TGCGCCAGCAGCTTGGATTTAGCGGGAAGCGCAGATACGCAGTATTTT
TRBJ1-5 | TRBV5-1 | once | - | CASSLGAADQPQHF | TGCGCCAGCAGCTTAGGGGCGGCAGATCAGCCCCAGCATTTT
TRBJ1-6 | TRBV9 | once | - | CASSVELAGSPNSPLHF | TGTGCCAGCAGCGTAGAATTGGCAGGGTCCCCTAATTCACCCCTCCACTTT
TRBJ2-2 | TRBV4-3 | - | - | CASSRQTTNTGELFF | TGCGCCAGCAGCCGCCAAACCACGAACACCGGGGAGCTGTTTTTT
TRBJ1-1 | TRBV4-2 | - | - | CASSQELWNTEAFF | TGTGCCAGCAGCCAAGAGTTGTGGAACACTGAAGCTTTCTTT
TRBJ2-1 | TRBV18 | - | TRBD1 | CASSESGGSYNEQFF | TGTGCCAGCTCAGAGTCAGGGGGTTCCTACAATGAGCAGTTCTTC
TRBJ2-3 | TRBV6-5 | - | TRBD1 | CASSYPGQGGTDTQYF | TGTGCCAGCAGTTACCCCGGACAGGGCGGCACAGATACGCAGTATTTT
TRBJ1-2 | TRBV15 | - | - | CATSNRLGGGFNYGYTF | TGTGCCACCAGCAACCGTCTGGGGGGGGGTTTCAACTATGGCTACACCTTC
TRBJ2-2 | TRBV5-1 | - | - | CASSLSGGIGELFF | TGCGCCAGCAGCCTATCCGGAGGGATCGGGGAGCTGTTTTTT
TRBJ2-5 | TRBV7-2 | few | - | CASSQVSGGSGTQYF | TGTGCCAGCAGCCAAGTTAGCGGAGGCAGCGGGACCCAGTACTTC
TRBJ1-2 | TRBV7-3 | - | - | CASSPKPAGVRGYTF | TGTGCCAGCAGCCCCAAACCGGCAGGGGTCAGGGGCTACACCTTC
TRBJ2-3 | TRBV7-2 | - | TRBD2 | CANGPGGAIDTQYF | TGTGCTAACGGCCCGGGAGGGGCCATAGATACGCAGTATTTT
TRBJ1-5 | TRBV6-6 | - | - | CASSLGPGRPQHF | TGTGCCAGCAGCTTGGGCCCAGGTCGGCCCCAGCATTTT
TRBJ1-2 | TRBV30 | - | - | CAWSLGHNGYTF | TGTGCCTGGAGCCTTGGACACAATGGCTACACCTTC
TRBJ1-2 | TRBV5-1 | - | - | CASSFGPFGYTF | TGCGCCAGCAGCTTCGGCCCTTTTGGCTACACCTTC
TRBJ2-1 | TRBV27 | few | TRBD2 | CASSNSGRARNEQFF | TGTGCCAGCAGTAATAGCGGGAGGGCCAGGAATGAGCAGTTCTTC
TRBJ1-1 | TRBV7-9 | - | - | CASSTMGVLGTEAFF | TGTGCCAGCAGCACCATGGGGGTACTGGGCACTGAAGCTTTCTTT
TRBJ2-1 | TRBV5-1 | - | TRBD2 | CASSPGTSDGNEQFF | TGCGCCAGCAGCCCCGGGACTAGCGATGGCAATGAGCAGTTCTTC
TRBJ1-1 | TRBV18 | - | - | CASSPQMDNTEAFF | TGTGCCAGCTCACCACAAATGGATAACACTGAAGCTTTCTTT
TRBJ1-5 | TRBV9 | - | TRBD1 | CASSLGTASNQPQHF | TGTGCCAGCAGCCTCGGGACAGCAAGCAATCAGCCCCAGCATTTT
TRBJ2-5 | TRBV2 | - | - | CASSVGGQETQYF | TGTGCCAGCAGTGTAGGGGGACAAGAGACCCAGTACTTC
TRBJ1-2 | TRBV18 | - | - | CASSPPAGRYGYTF | TGTGCCAGCTCACCCCCGGCAGGGAGGTATGGCTACACCTTC
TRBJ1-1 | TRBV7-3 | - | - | CASSGTPNTEAFF | TGTGCCAGCAGCGGCACGCCAAACACTGAAGCTTTCTTT
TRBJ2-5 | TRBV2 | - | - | CASREKTQYF | TGTGCCAGCAGGGAAAAGACCCAGTACTTC
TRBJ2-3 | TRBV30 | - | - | CAWSVYRADTQYF | TGTGCCTGGAGTGTGTACAGGGCAGATACGCAGTATTTT
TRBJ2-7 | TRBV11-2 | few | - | CASSHGQSGEQYF | TGTGCCAGCAGCCATGGACAGTCGGGCGAGCAGTACTTC
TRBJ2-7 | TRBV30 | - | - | CAWSVSGVEQYF | TGTGCCTGGAGTGTCTCCGGGGTCGAGCAGTACTTC
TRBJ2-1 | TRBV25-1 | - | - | CASSGSLWIPNEQFF | TGTGCCAGCAGTGGATCCCTTTGGATCCCGAATGAGCAGTTCTTC
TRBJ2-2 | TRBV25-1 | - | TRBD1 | CASSQQGAGTGELFF | TGTGCCAGCAGTCAACAGGGGGCTGGGACCGGGGAGCTGTTTTTT
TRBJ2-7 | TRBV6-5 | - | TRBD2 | CASKYWTSGHYEQYF | TGTGCCAGCAAATACTGGACTAGCGGGCACTACGAGCAGTACTTC
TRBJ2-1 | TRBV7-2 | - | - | CASSPSRREGAFF | TGTGCCAGCAGCCCCAGCCGGCGGGAAGGAGCATTCTTC
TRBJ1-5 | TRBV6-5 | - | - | CASSAGQGVGQPQHF | TGTGCCAGCAGTGCAGGGCAGGGAGTCGGGCAGCCCCAGCATTTT